The source of this T cell receptor (beta chain) is a study of T cell repertoires in cytomegalovirus infection. Study-wide points: Ex vivo, HLA-C-restricted CMV-specific TCR beta clonotypes prevailed over the rest of the response.

Ten or more counts support this clonotype. Its cognate antigen is unknown. TCRdb re-derived calls from the reads in MiXCR, one entry per CDR3 protein. This table holds 450,000 to 600,000 distinct CDR3 sequences, around 11% found once. CDR1 is LGHNA, CDR2 YNFKEQ, per germline. Trimming took off 0 bases at V and 3 bases at J, with 20 bases between the two ends. The CDR3 sequence is 18 residues long. Sequenced sample: PBMCs. The rearrangement links TRBV4-2 to TRBJ1-1; perhaps TRBD1 as D (5 bases). The sequence came from a human donor in good health (CMV status not recorded). Some clones in this sample may be carry-over from other donors' samples. CDR3 residues: CASSQDSPWGGGDTEAFF. In nucleotides, the CDR3 is TGTGCCAGCAGCCAAGACTCCCCCTGGGGGGGAGGGGACACTGAAGCTTTCTTT.